The 14 T cell receptor beta chains presented below share a single source sample, sequenced in a study of cytomegalovirus exposure and HLA in healthy donors (dated by TCRdb to about 2017). The library was made by the immunoSEQ multiplex PCR assay. A mixture of 60 forward primers for TCR Vbeta segments and 13 reverse primers for TCR Jbeta segments was used in the multiplex PCR. As stored in TCRdb, this immuneACCESS dataset retains in-frame rearrangements with V and J assigned. A fraction of the clones does not appear; measured against another copy, unresolved V genes explain less than half of the discrepancy, and the remainder lacks a known reason. The sample includes roughly 50,000 clones, with about 77% observed a single time. Of the sample, about 6.8% falls within the top ten clones. The sample taken for sequencing was PBMCs. These receptors were collected from a man between 25 and 39 years old in good health and CMV-seropositive.

This clone was seen a handful of times. The V and J genes are TRBV4-3 and TRBJ2-7, with D maybe TRBD1 (6 bases). Trimming shortened V by 6 bases and J by 2 bases, and 17 bases separated the two germline ends. Per the germline V gene, CDR1 is LGHNA and CDR2 is YSLEER. The CDR3 extends over 15 amino acids. This chain's CDR3 is CASSEGQQATYEQYF. Written as DNA, the CDR3 is TGCGCCAGCAGTGAAGGACAGCAAGCAACCTACGAGCAGTACTTC.

The rearrangement uses TRBV19 and TRBJ2-1; D perhaps matches TRBD1 (5 bases). Between the trimmed V and J ends, which lost 6 bases and 0 bases, there was a span of 15 bases. CDR3 length: 16 residues. Per germline, CDR1 LNHDA and CDR2 SQIVND (reference sequence). DNA of the CDR3: TGTGCCAGTAGAAGTTGGACACGTTACTCCTACAATGAGCAGTTCTTC. Translated: CASRSWTRYSYNEQFF. Full variable domain (missing parts from reference TRBV19 and TRBJ2-1): DGGITQSPKYLFRKEGQNVTLSCEQNLNHDAMYWYRQDPGQGLRLIYYSQIVNDFQKGDIAEGYSVSREKKESFPLTVTSAQKNPTAFYLCASRSWTRYSYNEQFFGPGTRLTVL.

The rearrangement joins TRBV6-4 to TRBJ1-3; D gene uncertain. Germline loops: CDR1 MRHNA, CDR2 SNTAGT. There are 15 residues in the CDR3. Trimming left V 3 bases short and J 0 bases short, with 9 bases between. The CDR3 is CASSEQIHSGNTIYF. CDR3 bases: TGTGCCAGCAGTGAACAGATCCACTCTGGAAACACCATATATTTT.

The chain is built from TRBV7-8 and TRBJ2-6; TRBD2 aligns across 7 bases. Trimming cost V 3 bases and J 0 bases; bases outside gene matches: 11. The CDR3 is made up of 19 amino acids. The V gene's germline CDR1 is SGHVS and CDR2 FQNEAQ. CDR3: CASSFRKGTNFSGANVLTF. For the CDR3, the DNA is TGTGCCAGCAGCTTTCGTAAGGGGACTAATTTCTCTGGGGCCAACGTCCTGACTTTC.

This rearrangement joins TRBV6-1 to TRBJ1-6; 7 bases fit TRBD1. The V gene end was trimmed by 8 bases and the J gene end by 4 bases; junction bases not matched to a gene: 5. Germline lookup yields CDR1 MNHNS and CDR2 SASEGT. The CDR3 is made up of 14 amino acids. In DNA, the CDR3 is TGTGCCAGCTCCGGGACAGATTATAATTCACCCCTCCACTTT. Its protein is CASSGTDYNSPLHF.

The rearrangement links TRBV9 to TRBJ2-5, with a possible D match to TRBD1 (6 bases). Trimming stripped 3 bases from V and 1 base from J, with 7 bases between. This CDR3 spans 13 amino acids. Germline V CDR1 and CDR2: SGDLS, YYNGEE. The CDR3 DNA follows: TGTGCCAGCAGCGGGGGGCCCCAAGAGACCCAGTACTTC. This codes for CASSGGPQETQYF. Variable domain in full (rest from reference TRBV9 and TRBJ2-5): DSGVTQTPKHLITATGQRVTLRCSPRSGDLSVYWYQQSLDQGLQFLIQYYNGEERAKGNILERFSAQQFPDLHSELNLSSLELGDSALYFCASSGGPQETQYFGPGTRLLVL.

The table lists this clone with a few counts. The J gene is TRBJ1-5, the V gene TRBV6-1, with no clear D. The V gene's germline CDR1 is MNHNS and CDR2 SASEGT. There are 18 residues in the CDR3. Trimming shortened V by 2 bases and J by 5 bases, and 22 bases separated the two germline ends. CDR3 in DNA: TGTGCCAGCAGTGAAAGGTGTTCGGGTTCCGTTTGCCATCAGCCCCAGCATTTT. This encodes CASSERCSGSVCHQPQHF.

V usage is TRBV7-8 and J usage is TRBJ2-5; possibly TRBD2 for D (7 bases). CDR1 is SGHVS and CDR2 is FQNEAQ in the germline V gene. The CDR3 extends over 14 amino acids. V lost 3 bases and J 4 bases, leaving 12 bases between the germline ends. CDR3 sequence reads: CASSLGGRVETQYF. Written as DNA, the CDR3 is TGTGCCAGCAGCTTGGGGGGGCGCGTAGAGACCCAGTACTTC.

The J gene is TRBJ2-3, the V gene TRBV4-3; D remains unclear. V was clipped by 0 bases and J by 6 bases, with 7 bases between them. The CDR3 is 13 residues long. Germline CDR1 LGHNA, CDR2 YSLEER. The CDR3 DNA reads as TGCGCCAGCAGCCAAGAGAGAGAGGATACGCAGTATTTT. Translated: CASSQEREDTQYF.

This clone was counted a few times. V is TRBV28 and J is TRBJ2-3, with 9 bases identical to TRBD1. This CDR3 is 15 amino acids long. The germline V gene encodes CDR1 MDHEN and CDR2 SYDVKM. J gave up 2 bases and V 3 bases, and 3 bases lay outside the gene matches. CDR3 DNA sequence: TGTGCCAGCAGTTTGGGGACAGGGCACACAGATACGCAGTATTTT. This encodes CASSLGTGHTDTQYF.

The chain links TRBV30 to TRBJ2-7, with 9 bases fitting TRBD1. The CDR3 runs to 14 residues. From germline, CDR1 is GTSNPN and CDR2 SVGIG (reference sequence). V was pared by 2 bases and J by 4 bases, with 6 bases of the junction left unmatched. The CDR3 DNA reads TGTGCCTGGAGTACCCGACAGGGGGATTACGAGCAGTACTTC. Protein: CAWSTRQGDYEQYF.

The chain is built from TRBV25-1 and TRBJ1-5; no firm D call. The CDR3 covers 10 residues. CDR1 and CDR2 (germline): MGHDK, SYGVNS. Trimming took off 8 bases at V and 6 bases at J, with 5 bases between the two ends. The CDR3 sequence is CASGSQPQHF. CDR3 DNA sequence: TGTGCCAGCGGTAGTCAGCCCCAGCATTTT.

The chain couples TRBV27 to TRBJ1-2; D not resolved. The V gene lost 6 bases and the J gene lost 8 bases, with 19 bases spanning the gap. This CDR3 has 14 residues. Germline CDR1 is MNHEY and CDR2 is SMNVEV (reference sequence). The CDR3 DNA is TGTGCCAGCAGACCCCCGGGGTGGGTTGGGGGCTACACCTTC. Amino acids: CASRPPGWVGGYTF.

The rearrangement links TRBV7-3 to TRBJ2-5, with TRBD2 matching 8 bases. Germline CDR1 and CDR2: SGHTA and FQGTGA. This CDR3 has 16 amino acids. V trimming: 0 bases; J trimming: 1 base; junction bases outside the gene matches: 4. Here the CDR3 reads CASSLTGGGRQETQYF. The CDR3, as DNA: TGTGCCAGCAGCTTAACTGGCGGGGGGCGCCAAGAGACCCAGTACTTC.